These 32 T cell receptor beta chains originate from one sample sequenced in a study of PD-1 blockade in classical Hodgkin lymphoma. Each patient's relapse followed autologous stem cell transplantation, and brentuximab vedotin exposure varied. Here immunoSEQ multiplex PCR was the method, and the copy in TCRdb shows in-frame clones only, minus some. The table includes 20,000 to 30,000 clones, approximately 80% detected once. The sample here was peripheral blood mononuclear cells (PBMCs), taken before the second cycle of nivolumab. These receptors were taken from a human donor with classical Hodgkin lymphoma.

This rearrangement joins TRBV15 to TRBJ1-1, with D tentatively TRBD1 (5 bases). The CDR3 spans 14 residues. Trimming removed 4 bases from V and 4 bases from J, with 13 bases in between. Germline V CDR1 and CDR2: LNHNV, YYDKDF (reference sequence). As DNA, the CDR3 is TGTGCCACCAGCACCGGGGGTAGCATCACTGAAGCTTTCTTT. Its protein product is CATSTGGSITEAFF. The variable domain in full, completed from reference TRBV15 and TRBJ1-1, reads DAMVIQNPRYQVTQFGKPVTLSCSQTLNHNVMYWYQQKSSQAPKLLFHYYDKDFNNEADTPDNFQSRRPNTSFCFLDIRSPGLGDTAMYLCATSTGGSITEAFFGQGTRLTVV.

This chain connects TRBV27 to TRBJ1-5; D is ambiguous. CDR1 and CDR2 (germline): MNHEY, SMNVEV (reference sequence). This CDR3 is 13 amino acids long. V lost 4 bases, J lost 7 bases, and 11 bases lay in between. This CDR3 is CASSSTTGQPQHF. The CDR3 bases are TGTGCCAGCAGTTCCACAACGGGGCAGCCCCAGCATTTT.

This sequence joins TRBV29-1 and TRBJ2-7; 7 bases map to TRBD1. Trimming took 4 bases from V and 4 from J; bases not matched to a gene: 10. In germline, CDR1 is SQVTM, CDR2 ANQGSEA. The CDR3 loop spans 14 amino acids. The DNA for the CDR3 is TGCAGCGTTGCCCGGGACAGCCTGGGTTACGAGCAGTACTTC. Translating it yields CSVARDSLGYEQYF.

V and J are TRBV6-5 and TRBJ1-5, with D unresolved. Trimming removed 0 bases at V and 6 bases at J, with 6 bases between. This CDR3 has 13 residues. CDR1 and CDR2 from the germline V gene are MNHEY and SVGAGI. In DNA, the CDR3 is TGTGCCAGCAGTTACTCTCTGGCTCAGCCCCAGCATTTT. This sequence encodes CASSYSLAQPQHF.

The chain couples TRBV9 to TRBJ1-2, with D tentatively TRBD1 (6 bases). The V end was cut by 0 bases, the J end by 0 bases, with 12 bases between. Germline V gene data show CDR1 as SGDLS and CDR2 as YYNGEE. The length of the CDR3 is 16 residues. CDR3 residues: CASSVGRGQTNYGYTF. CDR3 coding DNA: TGTGCCAGCAGCGTAGGGCGGGGGCAGACTAACTATGGCTACACCTTC.

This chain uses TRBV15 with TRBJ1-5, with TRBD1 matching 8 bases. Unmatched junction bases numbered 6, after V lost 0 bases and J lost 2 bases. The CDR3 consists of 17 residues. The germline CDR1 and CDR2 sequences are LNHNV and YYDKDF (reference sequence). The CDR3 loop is CATSREPTGVGNQPQHF. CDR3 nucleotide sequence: TGTGCCACCAGCAGAGAACCGACAGGGGTCGGCAATCAGCCCCAGCATTTT.

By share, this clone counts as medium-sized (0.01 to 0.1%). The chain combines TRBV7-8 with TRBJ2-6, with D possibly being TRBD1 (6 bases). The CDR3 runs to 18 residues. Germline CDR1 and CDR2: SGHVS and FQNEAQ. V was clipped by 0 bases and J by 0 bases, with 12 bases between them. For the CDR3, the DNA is TGTGCCAGCAGCTTAGCCGGGACACCGATCTCTGGGGCCAACGTCCTGACTTTC. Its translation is CASSLAGTPISGANVLTF. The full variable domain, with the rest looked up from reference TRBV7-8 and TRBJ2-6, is GAGVSQSPRYKVAKRGQDVALRCDPISGHVSLFWYQQALGQGPEFLTYFQNEAQLDKSGLPSDRFFAERPEGSVSTLKIQRTQQEDSAVYLCASSLAGTPISGANVLTFGAGSRLTVL.

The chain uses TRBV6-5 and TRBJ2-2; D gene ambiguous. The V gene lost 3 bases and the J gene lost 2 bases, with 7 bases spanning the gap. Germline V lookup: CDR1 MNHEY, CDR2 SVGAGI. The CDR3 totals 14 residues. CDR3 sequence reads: CASSYFVNTGELFF. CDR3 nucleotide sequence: TGTGCCAGCAGTTATTTTGTCAACACCGGGGAGCTGTTTTTT.

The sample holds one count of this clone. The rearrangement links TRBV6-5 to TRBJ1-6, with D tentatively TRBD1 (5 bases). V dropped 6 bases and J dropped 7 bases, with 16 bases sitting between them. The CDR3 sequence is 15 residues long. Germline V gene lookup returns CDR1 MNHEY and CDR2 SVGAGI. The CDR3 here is CASRPPGQRNSPLHF. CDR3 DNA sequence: TGTGCCAGCAGACCCCCGGGGCAGCGAAATTCACCCCTCCACTTT.

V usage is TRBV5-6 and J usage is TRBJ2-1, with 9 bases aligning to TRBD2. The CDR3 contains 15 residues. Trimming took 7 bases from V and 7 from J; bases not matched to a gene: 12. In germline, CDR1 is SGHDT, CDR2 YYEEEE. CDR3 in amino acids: CASLFLAGGLNEQFF. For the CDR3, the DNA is TGTGCCAGCTTATTCCTGGCGGGGGGGCTTAATGAGCAGTTCTTC. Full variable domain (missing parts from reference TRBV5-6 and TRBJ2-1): DAGVTQSPTHLIKTRGQQVTLRCSPKSGHDTVSWYQQALGQGPQFIFQYYEEEERQRGNFPDRFSGHQFPNYSSELNVNALLLGDSALYLCASLFLAGGLNEQFFGPGTRLTVL.

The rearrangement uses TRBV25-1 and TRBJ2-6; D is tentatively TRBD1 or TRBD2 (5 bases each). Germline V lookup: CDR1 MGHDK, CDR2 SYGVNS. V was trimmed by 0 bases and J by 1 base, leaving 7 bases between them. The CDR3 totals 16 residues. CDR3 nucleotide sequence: TGTGCCAGCAGTGAATATGGGGGATCTGGGGCCAACGTCCTGACTTTC. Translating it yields CASSEYGGSGANVLTF.

This CDR3 is CASSLDHGLAIWLAYEQYF. In DNA form, the CDR3 reads TGTGCCAGCAGCCTTGATCACGGACTAGCGATTTGGCTGGCCTACGAGCAGTACTTC. The chain joins TRBV4-2 to TRBJ2-7, with TRBD2 identical over 9 bases. Germline V gene data show CDR1 as LGHNA and CDR2 as YNFKEQ. The J segment lost 2 bases and the V segment lost 4 bases, leaving 18 bases of the junction unmatched. The CDR3 consists of 19 residues.

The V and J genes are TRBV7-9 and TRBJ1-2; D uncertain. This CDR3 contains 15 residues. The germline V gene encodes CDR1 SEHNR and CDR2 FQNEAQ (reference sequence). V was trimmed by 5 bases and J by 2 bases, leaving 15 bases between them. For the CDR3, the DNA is TGTGCCAGCAGCCAGGCTGGCAGTCCCAACTATGGCTACACCTTC. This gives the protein CASSQAGSPNYGYTF. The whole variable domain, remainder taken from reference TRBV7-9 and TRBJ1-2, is DTGVSQNPRHKITKRGQNVTFRCDPISEHNRLYWYRQTLGQGPEFLTYFQNEAQLEKSRLLSDRFSAERPKGSFSTLEIQRTEQGDSAMYLCASSQAGSPNYGYTFGSGTRLTVV.

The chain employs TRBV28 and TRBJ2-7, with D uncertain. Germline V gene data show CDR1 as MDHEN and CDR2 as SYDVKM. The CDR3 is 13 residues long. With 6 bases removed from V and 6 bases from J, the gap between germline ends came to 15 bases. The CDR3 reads CASSRLGPGEQYF. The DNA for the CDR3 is TGTGCCAGCAGCCGTTTGGGTCCAGGCGAGCAGTACTTC.

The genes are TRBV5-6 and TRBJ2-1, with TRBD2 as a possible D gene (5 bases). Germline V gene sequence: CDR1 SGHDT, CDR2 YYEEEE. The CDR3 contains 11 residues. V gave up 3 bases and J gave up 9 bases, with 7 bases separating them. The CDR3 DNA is TGTGCCAGCAGCTGGGAGACTGAGCAGTTCTTC. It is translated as CASSWETEQFF. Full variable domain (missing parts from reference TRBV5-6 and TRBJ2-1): DAGVTQSPTHLIKTRGQQVTLRCSPKSGHDTVSWYQQALGQGPQFIFQYYEEEERQRGNFPDRFSGHQFPNYSSELNVNALLLGDSALYLCASSWETEQFFGPGTRLTVL.

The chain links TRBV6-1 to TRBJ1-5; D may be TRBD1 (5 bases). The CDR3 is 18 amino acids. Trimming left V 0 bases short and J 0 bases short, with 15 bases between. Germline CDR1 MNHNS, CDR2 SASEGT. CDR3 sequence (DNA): TGTGCCAGCAGTGAAGCGGGGGTGGGACTGAGTAGCAATCAGCCCCAGCATTTT. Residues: CASSEAGVGLSSNQPQHF.

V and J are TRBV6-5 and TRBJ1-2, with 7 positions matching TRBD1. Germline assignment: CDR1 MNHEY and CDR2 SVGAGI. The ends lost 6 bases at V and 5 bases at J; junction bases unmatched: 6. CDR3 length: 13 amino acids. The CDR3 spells CASRVPGQYGYTF. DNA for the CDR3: TGTGCCAGCAGAGTACCGGGACAGTATGGCTACACCTTC.

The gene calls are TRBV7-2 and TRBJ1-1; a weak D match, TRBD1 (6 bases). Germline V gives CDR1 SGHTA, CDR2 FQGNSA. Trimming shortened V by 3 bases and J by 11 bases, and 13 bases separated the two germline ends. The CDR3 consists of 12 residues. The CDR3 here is CASSFLGGQAFF. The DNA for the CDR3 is TGTGCCAGCAGCTTCCTCGGGGGGCAGGCTTTCTTT.

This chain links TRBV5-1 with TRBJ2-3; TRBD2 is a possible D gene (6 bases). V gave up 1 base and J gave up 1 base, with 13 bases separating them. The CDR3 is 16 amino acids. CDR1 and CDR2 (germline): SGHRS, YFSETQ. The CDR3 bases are TGCGCCAGCAGCTTGAACGGGGGACGGGGCACAGATACGCAGTATTTT. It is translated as CASSLNGGRGTDTQYF.

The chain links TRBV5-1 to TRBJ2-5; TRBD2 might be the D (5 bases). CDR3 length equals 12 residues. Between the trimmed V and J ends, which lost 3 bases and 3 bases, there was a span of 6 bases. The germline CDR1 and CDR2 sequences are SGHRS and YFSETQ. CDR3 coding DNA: TGCGCCAGCAGCTACGGGGAAGAGACCCAGTACTTC. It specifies CASSYGEETQYF.

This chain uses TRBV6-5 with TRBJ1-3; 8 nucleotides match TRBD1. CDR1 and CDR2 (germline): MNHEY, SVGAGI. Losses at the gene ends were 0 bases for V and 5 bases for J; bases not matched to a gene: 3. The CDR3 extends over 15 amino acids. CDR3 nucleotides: TGTGCCAGCAGTTACTCGATCAGGGGGCGAAACACCATATATTTT. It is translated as CASSYSIRGRNTIYF.

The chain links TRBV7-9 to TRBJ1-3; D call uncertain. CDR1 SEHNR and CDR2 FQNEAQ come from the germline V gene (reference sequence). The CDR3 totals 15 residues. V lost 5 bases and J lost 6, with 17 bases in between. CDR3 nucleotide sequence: TGTGCCAGCAGCCCGATCAAAGGGATACCAAACACCATATATTTT. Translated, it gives CASSPIKGIPNTIYF.

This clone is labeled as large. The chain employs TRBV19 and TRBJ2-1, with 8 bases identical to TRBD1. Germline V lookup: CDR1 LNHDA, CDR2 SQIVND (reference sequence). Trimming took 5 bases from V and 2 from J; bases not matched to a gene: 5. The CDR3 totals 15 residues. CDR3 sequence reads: CASSLQGAAYNEQFF. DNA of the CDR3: TGTGCCAGTAGTCTCCAGGGGGCCGCCTACAATGAGCAGTTCTTC.

The DNA for the CDR3 is TGTGCCAGCAGTGAAGTGGGGGATAGGCGAGGAAACACCATATATTTT. Its translation is CASSEVGDRRGNTIYF. The chain uses TRBV6-1 and TRBJ1-3, with D tentatively TRBD1 (5 bases). V was clipped by 1 base and J by 4 bases, with 14 bases between them. The CDR3 extends over 16 amino acids. From germline, CDR1 is MNHNS and CDR2 SASEGT.

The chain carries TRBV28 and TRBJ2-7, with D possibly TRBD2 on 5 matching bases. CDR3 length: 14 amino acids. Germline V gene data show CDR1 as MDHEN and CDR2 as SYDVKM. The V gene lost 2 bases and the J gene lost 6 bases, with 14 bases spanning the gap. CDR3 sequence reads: CASSLPRVGSEQYF. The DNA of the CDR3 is TGTGCCAGCAGTTTACCGCGGGTGGGGAGCGAGCAGTACTTC.

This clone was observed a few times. CDR3 sequence: CATSRAVQGVETQYF. CDR3 nucleotides: TGTGCCACCAGCAGAGCGGTACAGGGGGTGGAGACCCAGTACTTC. The chain links TRBV15 to TRBJ2-5; 8 nucleotides align to TRBD1. Germline CDR1 reads LNHNV; CDR2 reads YYDKDF (reference sequence). The V and J ends lost 1 base and 5 bases, in that order; junction bases with no gene match: 6. The CDR3 has 15 residues.

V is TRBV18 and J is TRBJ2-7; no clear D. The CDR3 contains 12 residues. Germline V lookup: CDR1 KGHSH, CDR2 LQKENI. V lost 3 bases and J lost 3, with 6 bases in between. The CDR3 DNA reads TGTGCCAGCTCACCGTCGGTCTACGAGCAGTACTTC. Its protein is CASSPSVYEQYF.

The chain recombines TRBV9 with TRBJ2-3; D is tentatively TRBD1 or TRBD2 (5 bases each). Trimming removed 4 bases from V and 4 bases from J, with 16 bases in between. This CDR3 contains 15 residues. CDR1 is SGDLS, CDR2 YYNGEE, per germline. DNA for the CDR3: TGTGCCAGCAGCCCGCTATTTCTGGGGGCAGATACGCAGTATTTT. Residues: CASSPLFLGADTQYF.

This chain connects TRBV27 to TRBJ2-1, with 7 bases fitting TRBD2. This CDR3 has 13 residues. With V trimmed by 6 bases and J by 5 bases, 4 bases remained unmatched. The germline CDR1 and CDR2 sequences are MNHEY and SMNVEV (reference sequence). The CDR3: CASRGLVDNEQFF. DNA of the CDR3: TGTGCCAGCAGAGGACTAGTGGACAATGAGCAGTTCTTC.

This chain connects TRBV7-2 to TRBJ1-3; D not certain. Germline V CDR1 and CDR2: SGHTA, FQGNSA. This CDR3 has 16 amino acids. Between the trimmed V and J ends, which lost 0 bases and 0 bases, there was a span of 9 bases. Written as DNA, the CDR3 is TGTGCCAGCAGCTTAGCGCTGATTCACTCTGGAAACACCATATATTTT. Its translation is CASSLALIHSGNTIYF.

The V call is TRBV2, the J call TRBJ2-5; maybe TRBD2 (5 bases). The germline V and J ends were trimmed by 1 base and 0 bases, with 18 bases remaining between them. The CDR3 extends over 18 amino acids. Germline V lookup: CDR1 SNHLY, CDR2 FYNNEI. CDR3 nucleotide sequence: TGTGCCAGCAGTGAAGGGCGGGTAGGTCTCTTGTACCAAGAGACCCAGTACTTC. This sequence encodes CASSEGRVGLLYQETQYF.

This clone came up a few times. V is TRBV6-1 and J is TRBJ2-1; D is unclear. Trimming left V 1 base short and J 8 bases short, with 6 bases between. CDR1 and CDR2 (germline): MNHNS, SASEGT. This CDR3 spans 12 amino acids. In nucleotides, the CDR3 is TGTGCCAGCAGTGAAGAGGGTTATGAGCAGTTCTTC. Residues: CASSEEGYEQFF.